Shown below are 21 T cell receptor beta chains from a single sample sequenced in a study of blood T cell repertoires in COVID-19. This table comes from immunoSEQ multiplex PCR, and its TCRdb copy is limited to in-frame clones, with some not included. The repertoire includes roughly 260,000 clones, more than 85% of them detected once, and 2% to 3% sits in the top ten. Material: peripheral blood. The receptor source for this set is a person aged 18 to 30 with COVID-19, enrolled during active disease.

The rearrangement joins TRBV5-1 to TRBJ2-2; 12 nucleotides line up with TRBD1. The V gene's germline CDR1 is SGHRS and CDR2 YFSETQ. V lost 4 bases and J lost 6; bases outside the gene matches: 4. The CDR3 totals 15 residues. The CDR3 spells CASSMGQGAPGELFF. The CDR3 nucleotides read TGCGCCAGCAGCATGGGACAGGGGGCCCCCGGGGAGCTGTTTTTT.

The chain is built from TRBV6-1 and TRBJ1-5, with TRBD1 matching over 9 bases. Germline CDR1 MNHNS, CDR2 SASEGT. The length of the CDR3 is 15 residues. After removal of 0 bases from V and 6 bases from J, the junction contained 3 bases not matched to a gene. CDR3 in DNA: TGTGCCAGCAGTGAAGCGGGACAGGGAATTCAGCCCCAGCATTTT. Residues: CASSEAGQGIQPQHF.

The rearrangement uses TRBV10-3 and TRBJ1-1; D perhaps matches TRBD1 (5 bases). Looked up from germline, CDR1 is ENHRY and CDR2 is SYGVKD. The CDR3 spans 12 residues. Deletions cut 11 bases from V and 6 bases from J, with 16 bases between. CDR3 nucleotides: TGTGCCCCCCTCAGGGTCTTGGCTGAAGCTTTCTTT. Its protein is CAPLRVLAEAFF.

This chain connects TRBV7-2 to TRBJ2-7; 11 bases map to TRBD2. Losses at the gene ends were 5 bases for V and 3 bases for J; bases not matched to a gene: 6. The CDR3 is made up of 15 amino acids. CDR1 is SGHTA, CDR2 FQGNSA, per germline. The CDR3 bases are TGTGCCAGCAGCACTACCGGGACTAGCGGCTACGAGCAGTACTTC. It is translated as CASSTTGTSGYEQYF.

This chain joins TRBV19 and TRBJ2-7; the match to TRBD1 covers 10 bases. V shed 3 bases, J shed 4 bases, and the junction held 6 bases outside the gene matches. Germline lookup yields CDR1 LNHDA and CDR2 SQIVND (reference sequence). The CDR3 covers 15 residues. This chain's CDR3 is CASSMGWTGGYEQYF. In DNA, the CDR3 is TGTGCCAGTAGTATGGGCTGGACAGGGGGATACGAGCAGTACTTC. Full variable domain (outside the CDR3, taken from reference TRBV19 and TRBJ2-7): DGGITQSPKYLFRKEGQNVTLSCEQNLNHDAMYWYRQDPGQGLRLIYYSQIVNDFQKGDIAEGYSVSREKKESFPLTVTSAQKNPTAFYLCASSMGWTGGYEQYFGPGTRLTVT.

This clone was seen more than once but under ten times. The chain couples TRBV5-1 to TRBJ1-1, with D hard to call. Per the germline V gene, CDR1 is SGHRS and CDR2 is YFSETQ. The CDR3 is made up of 14 amino acids. V lost 2 bases, J lost 3 bases, and 11 bases lay in between. CDR3 sequence reads: CASSLDPEDTEAFF. The CDR3 nucleotides read TGCGCCAGCAGCTTAGATCCAGAGGACACTGAAGCTTTCTTT.

The chain recombines TRBV2 with TRBJ1-5; D possibly corresponds to TRBD1 (6 bases). CDR3 size: 15 residues. V was trimmed by 3 bases and J by 4 bases, leaving 13 bases between them. From germline, CDR1 is SNHLY and CDR2 FYNNEI. The CDR3 spells CASSEEGGGNQPQHF. CDR3 DNA: TGTGCCAGCAGTGAGGAAGGGGGTGGGAATCAGCCCCAGCATTTT.

The V gene is TRBV5-1, the J gene TRBJ2-4, with 7 bases matching TRBD1. V gave up 5 bases and J gave up 1 base; unmatched junction bases: 0. The CDR3 is 13 residues long. Germline CDR1 is SGHRS and CDR2 is YFSETQ. The CDR3 spells CASRDRAKNIQYF. Written as DNA, the CDR3 is TGCGCCAGCAGGGACAGGGCCAAAAACATTCAGTACTTC.

The V and J genes are TRBV24-1 and TRBJ2-5; TRBD1 matches at 10 bases. The germline gives CDR1 KGHDR, CDR2 SFDVKD. This CDR3 has 13 residues. Germline trimming cut 7 bases from V and 5 bases from J; bases unmatched to any gene: 3. CDR3 sequence: CATSRTGGETQYF. In DNA, the CDR3 is TGTGCCACCAGCCGGACAGGGGGGGAGACCCAGTACTTC.

V gene TRBV28 combines with J gene TRBJ1-5; possibly TRBD1 for D (5 bases). V was pared by 3 bases and J by 7 bases, with 13 bases between. CDR1 is MDHEN and CDR2 is SYDVKM in the germline V gene. The CDR3 length is 14 residues. CDR3 loop: CASSLGQGGQPQHF. As DNA, the CDR3 is TGTGCCAGCAGTTTGGGCCAGGGAGGACAGCCCCAGCATTTT.

CDR3 bases: TGTGCCAGCAGTTTATGGGACAGGGAGACCCAGTACTTC. This gives the protein CASSLWDRETQYF. V usage is TRBV28 and J usage is TRBJ2-5, with 7 bases lining up with TRBD1. CDR3 size: 13 residues. V lost 0 bases to trimming and J lost 5 bases; unmatched junction nucleotides: 0. The V gene's germline CDR1 is MDHEN and CDR2 SYDVKM.

The chain is built from TRBV15 and TRBJ2-1, with a weak D call TRBD2 (7 bases). The CDR3 has 13 residues. From germline, CDR1 is LNHNV and CDR2 YYDKDF (reference sequence). V was shortened by 5 bases and J by 9 bases, with 14 bases between the two germline ends. The CDR3 loop is CATSRGGVGEQFF. The CDR3 nucleotides are TGTGCCACCAGCCGAGGGGGGGTTGGTGAGCAGTTCTTC.

The genes are TRBV6-2 or TRBV6-3 and TRBJ2-2, with D possibly TRBD1 on 6 matching bases. The CDR3 extends over 15 amino acids. With 4 bases removed from V and 1 base from J, the gap between germline ends came to 10 bases. Germline CDR1 and CDR2: MNHEY and SVGEGT. CDR3 nucleotide sequence: TGTGCCAGCAGTTCTGGACAGCTGAACACCGGGGAGCTGTTTTTT. Encoded protein: CASSSGQLNTGELFF.

The rearrangement links TRBV6-1 to TRBJ1-4, with D possibly matching TRBD1 (6 bases). Trimming removed 0 bases at V and 11 bases at J, with 19 bases between. Per germline, CDR1 MNHNS and CDR2 SASEGT. The length of the CDR3 is 16 residues. DNA for the CDR3: TGTGCCAGCAGTGAAGCCTCGGTATCAGGGGCCGGGAAACTGTTTTTT. Protein product: CASSEASVSGAGKLFF.

The V and J genes are TRBV5-1 and TRBJ2-1, with a tentative D call TRBD2 (7 bases). Germline CDR1 reads SGHRS; CDR2 reads YFSETQ. V was trimmed by 4 bases and J by 5 bases, leaving 10 bases between them. This CDR3 comprises 13 residues. CDR3 protein: CASSLGGHNEQFF. The DNA for the CDR3 is TGCGCCAGCAGCCTGGGGGGGCACAATGAGCAGTTCTTC.

The V and J genes are TRBV7-9 and TRBJ2-5; TRBD1 matches 7 bases. This CDR3 is 14 amino acids long. CDR1 and CDR2 from the germline V gene are SEHNR and FQNEAQ (reference sequence). J was trimmed by 9 bases and V by 4 bases; bases with no gene match: 11. The CDR3 sequence is CASSSQQGQGAQYF. The CDR3 nucleotides read TGTGCCAGCAGCTCCCAACAGGGGCAAGGGGCCCAGTACTTC.

The CDR3 here is CASTPTGFSNQPQHF. In DNA, the CDR3 is TGTGCCAGTACCCCGACAGGGTTTAGCAATCAGCCCCAGCATTTT. The rearrangement uses TRBV19 and TRBJ1-5; TRBD1 aligns across 7 bases. This CDR3 has 15 residues. Germline assignment: CDR1 LNHDA and CDR2 SQIVND (reference sequence). J gave up 0 bases and V 7 bases, and 6 bases lay outside the gene matches.

This sequence joins TRBV27 and TRBJ2-7, with 12 bases identical to TRBD2. Losses at the gene ends were 7 bases for V and 1 base for J; bases not matched to a gene: 5. Germline assignment: CDR1 MNHEY and CDR2 SMNVEV (reference sequence). The CDR3 is made up of 15 amino acids. CDR3 loop: CASTRTSGKSYEQYF. In nucleotides, the CDR3 is TGTGCCAGCACCAGGACTAGCGGGAAATCCTACGAGCAGTACTTC.

This CDR3 reads CTVGGYGYTF. Written as DNA, the CDR3 is TGCACCGTCGGGGGTTATGGCTACACCTTC. V usage is TRBV20-1 and J usage is TRBJ1-2, with D possibly being TRBD1 (5 bases). Germline values: CDR1 DFQATT, CDR2 SNEGSKA (reference sequence). This CDR3 comprises 10 residues.

The V and J genes are TRBV11-2 and TRBJ2-1; D unclear. Germline values: CDR1 SGHAT, CDR2 FQNNGV. Trimming removed 1 base at V and 8 bases at J, with 15 bases between. The CDR3 runs to 15 residues. The DNA for the CDR3 is TGTGCCAGCAGCTTAGTAACTAACGCCCTCCATGAGCAGTTCTTC. Encoded protein: CASSLVTNALHEQFF.

This clone was seen a few times. The V gene is TRBV14, the J gene TRBJ2-1, with 11 positions matching TRBD2. Trimming removed 5 bases from V and 5 bases from J; junction bases left unmatched: 5. This CDR3 has 15 amino acids. Per germline, CDR1 SGHDN and CDR2 FVKESK. The CDR3 is CASSRGLAVDNEQFF. The CDR3, as DNA: TGTGCCAGCAGCAGGGGACTAGCGGTAGACAATGAGCAGTTCTTC. Based on the CDR3 plus reference TRBV14 and TRBJ2-1, the full variable domain is EAGVTQFPSHSVIEKGQTVTLRCDPISGHDNLYWYRRVMGKEIKFLLHFVKESKQDESGMPNNRFLAERTGGTYSTLKVQPAELEDSGVYFCASSRGLAVDNEQFFGPGTRLTVL.